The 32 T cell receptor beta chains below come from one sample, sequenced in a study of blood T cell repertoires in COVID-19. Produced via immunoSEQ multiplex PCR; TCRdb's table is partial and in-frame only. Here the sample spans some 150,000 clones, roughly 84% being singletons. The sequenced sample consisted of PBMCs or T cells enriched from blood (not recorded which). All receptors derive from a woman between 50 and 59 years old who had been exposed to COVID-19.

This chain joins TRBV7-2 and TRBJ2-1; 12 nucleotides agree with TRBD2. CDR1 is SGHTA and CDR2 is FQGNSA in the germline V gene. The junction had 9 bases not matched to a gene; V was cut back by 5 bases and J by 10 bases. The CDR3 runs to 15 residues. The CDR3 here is CASSQSLAGGLEQFF. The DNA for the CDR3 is TGTGCCAGCAGCCAAAGCCTAGCGGGGGGGCTGGAGCAGTTCTTC.

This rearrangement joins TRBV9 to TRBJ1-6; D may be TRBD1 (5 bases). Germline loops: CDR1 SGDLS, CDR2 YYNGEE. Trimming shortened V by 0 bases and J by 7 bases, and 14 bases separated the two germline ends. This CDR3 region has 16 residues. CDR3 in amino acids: CASSVGFQGWNSPLHF. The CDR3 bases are TGTGCCAGCAGCGTAGGATTTCAGGGATGGAATTCACCCCTCCACTTT.

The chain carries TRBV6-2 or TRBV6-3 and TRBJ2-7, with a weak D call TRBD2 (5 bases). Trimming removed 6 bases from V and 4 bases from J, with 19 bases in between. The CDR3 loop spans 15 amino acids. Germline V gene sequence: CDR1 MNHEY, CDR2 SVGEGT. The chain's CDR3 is CASSTVGGSRYEQYF. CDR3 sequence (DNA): TGTGCCAGCAGCACCGTCGGAGGCTCCCGATACGAGCAGTACTTC.

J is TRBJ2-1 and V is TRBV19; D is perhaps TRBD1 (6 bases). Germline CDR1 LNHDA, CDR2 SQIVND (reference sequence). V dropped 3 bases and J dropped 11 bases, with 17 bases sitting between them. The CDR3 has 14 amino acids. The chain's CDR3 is CASSIGRVGAQQFF. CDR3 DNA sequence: TGTGCCAGTAGTATCGGGCGGGTGGGGGCCCAGCAGTTCTTC.

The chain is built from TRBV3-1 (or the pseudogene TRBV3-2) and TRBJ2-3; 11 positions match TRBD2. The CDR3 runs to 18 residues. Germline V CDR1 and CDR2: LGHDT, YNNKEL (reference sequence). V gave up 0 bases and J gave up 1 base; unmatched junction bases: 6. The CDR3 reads CASSQDPTSGVGTDTQYF. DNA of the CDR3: TGTGCCAGCAGCCAAGATCCGACTAGCGGGGTAGGCACAGATACGCAGTATTTT.

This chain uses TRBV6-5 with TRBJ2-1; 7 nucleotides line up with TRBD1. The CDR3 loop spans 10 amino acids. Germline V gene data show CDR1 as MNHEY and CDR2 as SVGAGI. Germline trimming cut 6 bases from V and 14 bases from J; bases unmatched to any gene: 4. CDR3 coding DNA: TGTGCCAGCAGAGGACAGGTGGAGTTCTTC. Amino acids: CASRGQVEFF.

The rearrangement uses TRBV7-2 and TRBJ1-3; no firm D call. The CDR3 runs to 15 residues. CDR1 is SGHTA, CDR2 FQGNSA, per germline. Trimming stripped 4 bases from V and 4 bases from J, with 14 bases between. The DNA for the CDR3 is TGTGCCAGCAGCTCATCACAGACCAGGGGAAACACCATATATTTT. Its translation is CASSSSQTRGNTIYF.

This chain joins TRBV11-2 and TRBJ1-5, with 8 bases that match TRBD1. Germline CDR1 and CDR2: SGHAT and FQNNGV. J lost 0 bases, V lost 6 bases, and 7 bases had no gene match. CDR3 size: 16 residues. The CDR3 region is CASSHQGAYSNQPQHF. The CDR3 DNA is TGTGCCAGCAGTCACCAGGGGGCGTATAGCAATCAGCCCCAGCATTTT.

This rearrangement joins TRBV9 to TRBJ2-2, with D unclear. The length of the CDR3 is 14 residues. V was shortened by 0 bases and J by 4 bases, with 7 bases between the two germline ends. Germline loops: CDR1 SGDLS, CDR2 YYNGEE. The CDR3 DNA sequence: TGTGCCAGCAGCGTAGGGTCTAGCACCGGGGAGCTGTTTTTT. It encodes CASSVGSSTGELFF. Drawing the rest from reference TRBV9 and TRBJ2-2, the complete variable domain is DSGVTQTPKHLITATGQRVTLRCSPRSGDLSVYWYQQSLDQGLQFLIQYYNGEERAKGNILERFSAQQFPDLHSELNLSSLELGDSALYFCASSVGSSTGELFFGEGSRLTVL.

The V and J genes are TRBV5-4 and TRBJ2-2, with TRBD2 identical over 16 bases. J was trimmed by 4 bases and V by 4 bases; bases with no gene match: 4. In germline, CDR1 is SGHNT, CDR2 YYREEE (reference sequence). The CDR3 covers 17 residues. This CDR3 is CASSPGLAGGGTGELFF. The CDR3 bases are TGTGCCAGCAGCCCGGGACTAGCGGGGGGGGGCACCGGGGAGCTGTTTTTT. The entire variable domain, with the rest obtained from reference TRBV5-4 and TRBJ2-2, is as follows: ETGVTQSPTHLIKTRGQQVTLRCSSQSGHNTVSWYQQALGQGPQFIFQYYREEENGRGNFPPRFSGLQFPNYSSELNVNALELDDSALYLCASSPGLAGGGTGELFFGEGSRLTVL.

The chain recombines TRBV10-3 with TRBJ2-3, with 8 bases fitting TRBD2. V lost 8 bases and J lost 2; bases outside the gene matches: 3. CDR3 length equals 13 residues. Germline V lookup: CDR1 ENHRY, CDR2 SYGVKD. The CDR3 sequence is CAIRGGYTDTQYF. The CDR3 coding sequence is TGTGCCATCCGGGGGGGTTACACAGATACGCAGTATTTT.

The CDR3 nucleotides read TGTGCCAGCAGTTTAGGCGGCGGGGAGCTGTTTTTT. Amino acid sequence: CASSLGGGELFF. V and J are TRBV27 and TRBJ2-2; no clear D. Trimming cost V 2 bases and J 7 bases, with 5 bases left between them. This CDR3 spans 12 amino acids. Germline CDR1 is MNHEY and CDR2 is SMNVEV (reference sequence).

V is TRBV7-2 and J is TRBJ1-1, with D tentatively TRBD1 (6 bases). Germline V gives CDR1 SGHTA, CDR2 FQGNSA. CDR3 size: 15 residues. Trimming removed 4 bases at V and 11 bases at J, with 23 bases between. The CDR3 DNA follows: TGTGCCAGCAGCTCCACCCCGCAGGGGCCCCTAGGTGCTTTCTTT. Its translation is CASSSTPQGPLGAFF.

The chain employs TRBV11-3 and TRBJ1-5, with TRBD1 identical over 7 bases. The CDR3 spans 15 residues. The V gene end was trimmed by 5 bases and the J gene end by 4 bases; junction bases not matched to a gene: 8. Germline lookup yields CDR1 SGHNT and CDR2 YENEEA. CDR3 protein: CASSLGRDRNQPQHF. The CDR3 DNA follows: TGTGCCAGCAGCCTAGGGCGGGACAGAAATCAGCCCCAGCATTTT.

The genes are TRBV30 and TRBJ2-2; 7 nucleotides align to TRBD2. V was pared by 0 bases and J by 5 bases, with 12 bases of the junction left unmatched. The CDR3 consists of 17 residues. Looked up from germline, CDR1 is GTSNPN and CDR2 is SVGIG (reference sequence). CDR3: CAWSVGRALSYTGELFF. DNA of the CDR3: TGTGCCTGGAGTGTTGGGAGGGCCCTCAGTTATACCGGGGAGCTGTTTTTT. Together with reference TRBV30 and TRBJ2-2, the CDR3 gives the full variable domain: SQTIHQWPATLVQPVGSPLSLECTVEGTSNPNLYWYRQAAGRGLQLLFYSVGIGQISSEVPQNLSASRPQDRQFILSSKKLLLSDSGFYLCAWSVGRALSYTGELFFGEGSRLTVL.

This chain's CDR3 is CASSEGQGTQPQHF. The CDR3 nucleotides read TGTGCCAGCAGCGAAGGACAGGGAACTCAGCCCCAGCATTTT. The chain recombines TRBV7-6 with TRBJ1-5; the match to TRBD1 covers 8 bases. The V gene's germline CDR1 is SGHVS and CDR2 FNYEAQ. The CDR3 is 14 amino acids. V gave up 5 bases and J gave up 6 bases; unmatched junction bases: 6.

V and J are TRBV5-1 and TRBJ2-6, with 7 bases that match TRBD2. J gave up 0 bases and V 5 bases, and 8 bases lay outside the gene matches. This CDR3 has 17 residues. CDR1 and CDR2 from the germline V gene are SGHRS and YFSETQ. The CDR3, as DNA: TGCGCCAGCAGATCTCCGGGAGGCCCCTCTGGGGCCAACGTCCTGACTTTC. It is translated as CASRSPGGPSGANVLTF.

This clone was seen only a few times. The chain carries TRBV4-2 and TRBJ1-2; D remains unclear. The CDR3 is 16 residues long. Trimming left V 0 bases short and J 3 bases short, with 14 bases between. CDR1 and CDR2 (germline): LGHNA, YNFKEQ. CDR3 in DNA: TGTGCCAGCAGCCAAGAACGTTCCGGGTCAGACTATGGCTACACCTTC. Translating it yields CASSQERSGSDYGYTF.

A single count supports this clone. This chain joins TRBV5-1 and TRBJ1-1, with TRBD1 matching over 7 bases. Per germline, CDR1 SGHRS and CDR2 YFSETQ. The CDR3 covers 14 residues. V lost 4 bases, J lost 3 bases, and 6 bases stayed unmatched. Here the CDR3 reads CASSLTGLDTEAFF. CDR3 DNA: TGCGCCAGCAGCCTGACAGGGTTGGACACTGAAGCTTTCTTT.

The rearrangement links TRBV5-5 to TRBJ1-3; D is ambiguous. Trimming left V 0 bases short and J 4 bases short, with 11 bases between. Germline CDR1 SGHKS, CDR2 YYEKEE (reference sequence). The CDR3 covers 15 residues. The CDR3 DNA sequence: TGTGCCAGCAGCTTGGTCGTGGTCGGGGGAAACACCATATATTTT. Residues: CASSLVVVGGNTIYF.

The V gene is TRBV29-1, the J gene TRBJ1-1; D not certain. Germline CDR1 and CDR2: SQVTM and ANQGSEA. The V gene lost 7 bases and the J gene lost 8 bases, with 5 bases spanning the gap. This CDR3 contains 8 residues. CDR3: CSASEAFF. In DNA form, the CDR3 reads TGCAGCGCTTCAGAAGCTTTCTTT. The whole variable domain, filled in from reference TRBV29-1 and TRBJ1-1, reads SAVISQKPSRDICQRGTSLTIQCQVDSQVTMMFWYRQQPGQSLTLIATANQGSEATYESGFVIDKFPISRPNLTFSTLTVSNMSPEDSSIYLCSASEAFFGQGTRLTVV.

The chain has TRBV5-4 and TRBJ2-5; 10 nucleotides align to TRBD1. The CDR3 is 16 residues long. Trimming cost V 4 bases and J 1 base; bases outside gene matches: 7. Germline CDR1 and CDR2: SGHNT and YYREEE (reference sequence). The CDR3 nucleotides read TGTGCCAGCAGCGCCGGGACAGGGGCCCTCCAAGAGACCCAGTACTTC. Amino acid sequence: CASSAGTGALQETQYF.

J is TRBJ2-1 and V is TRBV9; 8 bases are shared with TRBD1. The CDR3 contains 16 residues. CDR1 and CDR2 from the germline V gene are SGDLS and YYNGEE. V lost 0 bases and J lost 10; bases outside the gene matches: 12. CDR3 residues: CASSVGSDRGINEQFF. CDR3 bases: TGTGCCAGCAGCGTAGGGAGCGACAGGGGAATAAACGAGCAGTTCTTC.

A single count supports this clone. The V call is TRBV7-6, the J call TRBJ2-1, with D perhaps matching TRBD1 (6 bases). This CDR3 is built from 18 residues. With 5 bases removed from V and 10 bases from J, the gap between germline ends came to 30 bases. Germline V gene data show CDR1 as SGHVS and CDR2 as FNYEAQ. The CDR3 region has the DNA TGTGCCAGCAGCCTGGCAGCTTACCCGGACAGCAAAGGAGAAGAGCAGTTCTTC. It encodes CASSLAAYPDSKGEEQFF. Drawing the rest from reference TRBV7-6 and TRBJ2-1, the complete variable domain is GAGVSQSPRYKVTKRGQDVALRCDPISGHVSLYWYRQALGQGPEFLTYFNYEAQQDKSGLPNDRFSAERPEGSISTLTIQRTEQRDSAMYRCASSLAAYPDSKGEEQFFGPGTRLTVL.

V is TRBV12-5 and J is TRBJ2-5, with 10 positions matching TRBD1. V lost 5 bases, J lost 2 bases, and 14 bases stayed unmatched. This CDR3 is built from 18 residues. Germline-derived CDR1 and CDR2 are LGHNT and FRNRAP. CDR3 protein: CASGLTYGTGDPQETQYF. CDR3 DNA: TGTGCTAGTGGTCTGACCTACGGGACAGGGGACCCACAAGAGACCCAGTACTTC.

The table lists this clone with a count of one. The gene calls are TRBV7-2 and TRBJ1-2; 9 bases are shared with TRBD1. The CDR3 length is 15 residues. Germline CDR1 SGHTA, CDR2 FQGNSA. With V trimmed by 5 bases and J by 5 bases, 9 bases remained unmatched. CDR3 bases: TGTGCCAGCAGCCCCCTAGGGACAGGGAAGTATGGCTACACCTTC. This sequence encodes CASSPLGTGKYGYTF.

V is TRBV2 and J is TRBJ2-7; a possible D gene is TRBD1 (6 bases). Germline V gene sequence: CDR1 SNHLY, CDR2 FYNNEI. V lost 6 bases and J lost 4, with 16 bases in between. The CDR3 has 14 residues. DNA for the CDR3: TGTGCCAGCAGCGACGGACAGTTCCAATACGAGCAGTACTTC. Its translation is CASSDGQFQYEQYF.

CDR3 DNA sequence: TGTGCCTGCCCCGGGGGCTCCTATAATTCACCCCTCCACTTT. It specifies CACPGGSYNSPLHF. The chain employs TRBV30 and TRBJ1-6; maybe TRBD1 (5 bases). Germline-derived CDR1 and CDR2 are GTSNPN and SVGIG (reference sequence). This CDR3 region has 14 residues. Trimming shortened V by 6 bases and J by 0 bases, and 9 bases separated the two germline ends.

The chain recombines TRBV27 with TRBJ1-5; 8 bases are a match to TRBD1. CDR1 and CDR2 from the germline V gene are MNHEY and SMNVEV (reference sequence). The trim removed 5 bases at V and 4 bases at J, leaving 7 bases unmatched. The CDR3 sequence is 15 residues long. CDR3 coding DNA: TGTGCCAGCAGTACCGGGACAGGCTCGAATCAGCCCCAGCATTTT. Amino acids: CASSTGTGSNQPQHF.

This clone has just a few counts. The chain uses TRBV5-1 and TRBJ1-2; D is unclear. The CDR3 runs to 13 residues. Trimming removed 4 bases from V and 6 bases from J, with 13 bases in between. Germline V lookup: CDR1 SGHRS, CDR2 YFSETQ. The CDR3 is CASSAALTHGYTF. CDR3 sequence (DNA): TGCGCCAGCAGCGCCGCCCTAACCCATGGCTACACCTTC.

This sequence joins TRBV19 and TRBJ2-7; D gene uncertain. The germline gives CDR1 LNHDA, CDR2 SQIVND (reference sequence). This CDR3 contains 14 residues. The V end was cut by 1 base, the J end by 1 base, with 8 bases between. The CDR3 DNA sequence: TGTGCCAGTAGTATAGGCGAGGTTTCCTACGAGCAGTACTTC. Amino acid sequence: CASSIGEVSYEQYF.

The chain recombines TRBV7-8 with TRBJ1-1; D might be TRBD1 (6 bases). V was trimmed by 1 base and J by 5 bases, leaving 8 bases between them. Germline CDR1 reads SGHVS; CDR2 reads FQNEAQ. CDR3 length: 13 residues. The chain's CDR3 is CASSLGQGTEAFF. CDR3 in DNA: TGTGCCAGCAGCTTAGGTCAGGGGACTGAAGCTTTCTTT.